A selection of T cell receptor beta chains follows, all from one sample in a study of post-analysis software for immune sequencing data. In TCRdb, the PCR reads were re-called with MiXCR into one record per CDR3 protein. The table records hundreds of thousands of distinct CDR3 sequences, 25% to 30% of them present only once. What was sequenced was blood. These receptors came from a girl aged 10 to 17 with multiple sclerosis. Both conserved end residues are part of each CDR3. A D gene is named only where the DNA matches it firmly. A clone size is listed for some rows: how often the clone was seen (once, few, many), or a class if it is expanded.

j_call clone_size v_call d_call cdr3_aa cdr3_nt
TRBJ2-5 NA TRBV20-1 NA CSAVPGHFQETQYF TGCAGTGCTGTACCGGGACACTTCCAAGAGACCCAGTACTTC
TRBJ2-3 few TRBV28 TRBD2 CASNQLGGGGYTDTQYF TGTGCCAGCAACCAACTGGGCGGGGGAGGCTACACAGATACGCAGTATTTT
TRBJ2-5 NA TRBV20-1 NA CSATKTAPTGPYQETQYF TGCAGTGCTACGAAAACAGCACCTACGGGTCCGTACCAAGAGACCCAGTACTTC
TRBJ1-5 NA TRBV6-1 NA CASRDGHGMHSNQPQHF TGTGCCAGCAGGGATGGACACGGAATGCATAGCAATCAGCCCCAGCATTTT
TRBJ2-7 NA TRBV2 TRBD2 CASTEVRGLAKYNEQYF TGTGCCAGCACCGAGGTTCGTGGACTAGCGAAATACAATGAGCAGTACTTC
TRBJ2-4 NA TRBV6-2/TRBV6-3 NA CASRDATGLSKNIQYF TGTGCCAGCAGAGACGCGACAGGACTCTCCAAAAACATTCAGTACTTC
TRBJ2-1 once TRBV20-1 TRBD2 CSATYGLAGVGQFF TGCAGTGCTACCTACGGACTAGCGGGAGTGGGGCAGTTCTTC
TRBJ2-4 few TRBV7-2 TRBD2 CASSLSGGYPNKNIQYF TGTGCCAGCAGCTTAAGCGGGGGGTACCCCAACAAAAACATTCAGTACTTC
TRBJ2-1 NA TRBV29-1 NA CSAPGEIQGNEQFF TGCAGCGCACCGGGGGAGATACAGGGGAATGAGCAGTTCTTC
TRBJ1-4 NA TRBV6-5 TRBD1 CASSSTGANEKLFF TGTGCCAGCAGTTCGACAGGGGCCAATGAAAAACTGTTTTTT
TRBJ2-5 NA TRBV28 NA CASSLPGAGEETQYF TGTGCCAGCAGTTTACCCGGGGCAGGGGAAGAGACCCAGTACTTC
TRBJ2-1 few TRBV24-1 TRBD2 CATSGGGRANNEQFF TGTGCCACCAGTGGGGGCGGGAGGGCCAACAATGAGCAGTTCTTC
TRBJ2-5 NA TRBV10-3 TRBD1 CATFRGYGETQYF TGTGCCACTTTCAGGGGGTACGGGGAGACCCAGTACTTC
TRBJ2-1 NA TRBV7-2 NA CAGSRQDSSYNEQFF TGTGCCGGCAGCCGGCAGGACAGCTCCTACAATGAGCAGTTCTTC
TRBJ2-2 once TRBV5-1 NA CASSFTGAATNTGELFF TGCGCCAGCAGCTTTACGGGGGCAGCTACAAACACCGGGGAGCTGTTTTTT
TRBJ2-7 many TRBV6-5 TRBD2 CASSYLAGSSYEQYF TGTGCCAGCAGTTACCTAGCGGGGAGCTCCTACGAGCAGTACTTC
TRBJ1-1 few TRBV20-1 TRBD1 CSPDAGTANTEAFF TGCAGTCCGGACGCCGGGACAGCGAACACTGAAGCTTTCTTT
TRBJ2-7 NA TRBV12-3/TRBV12-4 NA CASSPKGLSYEQYF TGTGCCAGCAGCCCTAAAGGACTAAGCTACGAGCAGTACTTC
TRBJ1-5 NA TRBV20-1 NA CSARFGPNQPQHF TGCAGTGCTAGATTCGGGCCCAATCAGCCCCAGCATTTT
TRBJ2-5 few TRBV29-1 NA CSVGARVQETQYF TGCAGCGTTGGGGCCAGGGTCCAAGAGACCCAGTACTTC
TRBJ2-5 NA TRBV10-3 TRBD1 CAISRDRAQETQYF TGTGCCATCAGCCGAGACAGGGCTCAAGAGACCCAGTACTTC
TRBJ2-1 NA TRBV5-1 TRBD1 CASSLGQGSEQFF TGCGCCAGCAGCTTGGGACAGGGGAGTGAGCAGTTCTTC
TRBJ1-1 once TRBV6-1 TRBD1 CASRHKQGAIPEAFF TGTGCCAGCAGGCACAAACAGGGGGCGATCCCTGAAGCTTTCTTT
TRBJ1-1 NA TRBV12-3/TRBV12-4 NA CASSISGRRGTEAFF TGTGCCAGCAGTATCTCGGGAAGGCGAGGGACTGAAGCTTTCTTT
TRBJ2-1 many TRBV10-3 TRBD1 CAIRGQGTPYNEQFF TGTGCCATCAGGGGACAGGGTACCCCCTACAATGAGCAGTTCTTC
TRBJ2-7 NA TRBV7-9 TRBD1 CASRRPGQGYEQYF TGTGCCAGCAGACGTCCGGGACAGGGTTACGAGCAGTACTTC
TRBJ2-1 NA TRBV11-3 TRBD2 CASSLDGGRDNEQFF TGTGCCAGCAGCTTAGATGGCGGGAGGGACAATGAGCAGTTCTTC
TRBJ2-5 NA TRBV5-1 TRBD2 CASGGAGGHNEQYF TGCGCCAGCGGCGGAGCGGGGGGACACAATGAGCAGTACTTC
TRBJ2-5 few TRBV7-2 TRBD1 CASSLAPQGLETQYF TGTGCCAGCAGCTTAGCTCCACAGGGGTTAGAGACCCAGTACTTC
TRBJ2-3 few TRBV27 NA CASQTRRTDTQYF TGTGCCAGCCAGACAAGAAGGACAGATACGCAGTATTTT
TRBJ2-5 few TRBV20-1 TRBD2 CSAREGLAYQETQYF TGCAGTGCTAGGGAGGGACTAGCGTACCAAGAGACCCAGTACTTC